One sample yielded the 2 T cell receptor beta chains listed below, sequenced in a study of OX40 agonist ivuxolimab in advanced cancers. Data came from immunoSEQ multiplex PCR; TCRdb stores just in-frame clones and leaves some out. Of fewer than 40,000 clones in the sample, around nine tenths were seen once. This specimen was CD4+ or CD8+ T cells sorted from blood, taken in a trial of the OX40 agonist ivuxolimab. The receptors here all came from an adult with an advanced solid tumor such as melanoma, head and neck, liver or kidney cancer.

This chain joins TRBV9 and TRBJ2-1; D unresolved. Between the trimmed V and J ends, which lost 6 bases and 5 bases, there was a span of 12 bases. Looked up from germline, CDR1 is SGDLS and CDR2 is YYNGEE. CDR3 length equals 13 residues. The CDR3 reads CASTLGGNNEQFF. The CDR3 DNA follows: TGTGCCAGCACCCTTGGTGGGAACAATGAGCAGTTCTTC.

This chain joins TRBV2 and TRBJ2-1, with a possible D match to TRBD2 (6 bases). The CDR3 length is 17 residues. Germline lookup yields CDR1 SNHLY and CDR2 FYNNEI. V was pared by 3 bases and J by 4 bases, with 19 bases between. The CDR3 DNA is TGTGCCAGCAGTGACGCTGGGGCGGGGTTAGGTTACAATGAGCAGTTCTTC. Its translation is CASSDAGAGLGYNEQFF. Looking up the rest from reference TRBV2 and TRBJ2-1 gives the full variable domain: EPEVTQTPSHQVTQMGQEVILRCVPISNHLYFYWYRQILGQKVEFLVSFYNNEISEKSEIFDDQFSVERPDGSNFTLKIRSTKLEDSAMYFCASSDAGAGLGYNEQFFGPGTRLTVL.